Reported below is one T cell receptor (beta chain). Participants were aged roughly 18 to 89 years from some 24 US areas. Clinical histories supplied by participants themselves formed the basis of cohort assignment. The sample belongs to a study of blood T cell repertoires in COVID-19. Study-wide context: COVID-19 samples collected from the United States, Italy and Spain covered acute and convalescent phases.

Methods used by the authors: Reference gene primer amplification gave estimated nucleated cell counts. Method: immunoSEQ multiplex PCR; TCRdb's copy keeps in-frame clones and lacks some. The V and J calls and clone size are taken from that table; D and trimming were inferred from the DNA. In the table there are a few hundred thousand clones, about 90% of which are singletons. The CDR3 is made up of 14 amino acids. V lost 5 bases and J lost 0, with 11 bases in between. Germline assignment: CDR1 SGHTA and CDR2 FQGTGA. The receptor was derived from a woman aged 18-35 years with acute COVID-19. The sequenced sample was PBMCs or T cells enriched from blood (not recorded which). The chain recombines TRBV7-3 with TRBJ2-7; possible D gene TRBD2, 5 bases. The DNA for the CDR3 is TGTGCCAGCAGCCCCGGCCTAGCCTCCTACGAGCAGTACTTC. Translated, it gives CASSPGLASYEQYF.